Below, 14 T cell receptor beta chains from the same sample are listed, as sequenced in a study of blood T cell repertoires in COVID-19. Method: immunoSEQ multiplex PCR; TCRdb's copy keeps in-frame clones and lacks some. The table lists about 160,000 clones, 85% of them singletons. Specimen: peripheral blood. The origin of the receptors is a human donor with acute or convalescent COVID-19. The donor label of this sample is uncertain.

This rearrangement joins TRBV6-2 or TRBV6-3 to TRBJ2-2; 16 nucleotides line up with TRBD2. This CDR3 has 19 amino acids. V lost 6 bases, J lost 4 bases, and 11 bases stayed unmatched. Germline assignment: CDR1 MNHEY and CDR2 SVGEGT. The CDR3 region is CASSRLGLAGGPGTGELFF. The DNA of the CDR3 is TGTGCCAGCAGCCGACTGGGACTAGCGGGGGGGCCCGGCACCGGGGAGCTGTTTTTT.

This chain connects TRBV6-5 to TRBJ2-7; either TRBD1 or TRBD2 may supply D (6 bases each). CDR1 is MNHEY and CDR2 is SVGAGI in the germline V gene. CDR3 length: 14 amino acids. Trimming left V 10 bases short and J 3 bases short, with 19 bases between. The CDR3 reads CATRGGARYYEQYF. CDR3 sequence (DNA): TGTGCCACCAGGGGCGGGGCCAGGTACTACGAGCAGTACTTC.

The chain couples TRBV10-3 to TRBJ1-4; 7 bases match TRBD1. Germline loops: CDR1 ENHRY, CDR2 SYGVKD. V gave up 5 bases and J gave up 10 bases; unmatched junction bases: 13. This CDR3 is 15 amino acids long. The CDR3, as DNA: TGTGCCATCAGTCCAGGGGGGACCCAAGGGGGAAAACTGTTTTTT. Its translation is CAISPGGTQGGKLFF.

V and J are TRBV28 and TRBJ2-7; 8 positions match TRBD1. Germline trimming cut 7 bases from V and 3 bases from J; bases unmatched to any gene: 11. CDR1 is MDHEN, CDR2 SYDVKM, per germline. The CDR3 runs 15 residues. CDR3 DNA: TGTGCCAGCACTAGGGGTGGGACAGGAGTCTACGAGCAGTACTTC. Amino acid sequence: CASTRGGTGVYEQYF.

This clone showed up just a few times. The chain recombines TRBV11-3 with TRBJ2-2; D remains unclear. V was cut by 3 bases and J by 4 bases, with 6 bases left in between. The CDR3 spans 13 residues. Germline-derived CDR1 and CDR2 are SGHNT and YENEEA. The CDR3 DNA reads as TGTGCCAGCAGCTTGACACTCACCGGGGAGCTGTTTTTT. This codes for CASSLTLTGELFF.

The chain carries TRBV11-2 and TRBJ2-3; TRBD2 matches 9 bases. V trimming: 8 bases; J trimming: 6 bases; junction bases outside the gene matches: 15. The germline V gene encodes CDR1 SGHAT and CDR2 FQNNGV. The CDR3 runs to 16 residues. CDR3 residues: CASFGSERGVRDTQYF. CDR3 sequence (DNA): TGTGCCAGCTTCGGGTCTGAGCGGGGGGTGAGGGATACGCAGTATTTT.

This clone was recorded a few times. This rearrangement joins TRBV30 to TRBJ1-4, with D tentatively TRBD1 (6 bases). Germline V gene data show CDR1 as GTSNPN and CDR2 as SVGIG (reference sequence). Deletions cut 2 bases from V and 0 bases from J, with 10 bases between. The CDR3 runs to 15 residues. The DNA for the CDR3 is TGTGCCTGGAGTACCCAGGGGTCAACTAATGAAAAACTGTTTTTT. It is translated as CAWSTQGSTNEKLFF.

Written as DNA, the CDR3 is TGTGCCTGCGCTAACAGACAGTATAATGAAAAACTGTTTTTT. Residues: CACANRQYNEKLFF. The rearrangement links TRBV30 to TRBJ1-4; D perhaps matches TRBD1 (5 bases). Germline V gives CDR1 GTSNPN, CDR2 SVGIG (reference sequence). V lost 6 bases to trimming and J lost 4 bases, with 15 bases between them. The CDR3 contains 14 residues.

The CDR3: CASRPHRDNGIETQYF. The CDR3 coding sequence is TGTGCCAGCAGACCCCACCGGGACAATGGAATAGAGACCCAGTACTTC. V and J are TRBV27 and TRBJ2-5; D might be TRBD1 (6 bases). This CDR3 is 16 amino acids long. Germline CDR1 and CDR2: MNHEY and SMNVEV (reference sequence). Trimming left V 6 bases short and J 4 bases short, with 21 bases between.

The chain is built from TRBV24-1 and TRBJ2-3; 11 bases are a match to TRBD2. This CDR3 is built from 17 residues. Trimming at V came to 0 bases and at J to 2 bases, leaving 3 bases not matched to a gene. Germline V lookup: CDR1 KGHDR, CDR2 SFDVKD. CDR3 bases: TGTGCCACCAGTGATTTGGGGACTAGCGGATACACAGATACGCAGTATTTT. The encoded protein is CATSDLGTSGYTDTQYF.

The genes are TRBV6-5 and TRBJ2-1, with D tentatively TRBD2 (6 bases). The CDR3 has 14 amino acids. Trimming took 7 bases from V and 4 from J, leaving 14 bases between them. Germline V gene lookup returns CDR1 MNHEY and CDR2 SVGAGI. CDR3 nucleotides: TGTGCCAGCAATCCGGGGGTAGGGTACAATGAGCAGTTCTTC. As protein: CASNPGVGYNEQFF.

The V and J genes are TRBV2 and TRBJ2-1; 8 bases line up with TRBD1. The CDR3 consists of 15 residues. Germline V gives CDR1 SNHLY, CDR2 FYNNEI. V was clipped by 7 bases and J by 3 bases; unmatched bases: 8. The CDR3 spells CASTLQGGNYNEQFF. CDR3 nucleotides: TGTGCCAGCACCCTACAGGGGGGCAACTACAATGAGCAGTTCTTC.

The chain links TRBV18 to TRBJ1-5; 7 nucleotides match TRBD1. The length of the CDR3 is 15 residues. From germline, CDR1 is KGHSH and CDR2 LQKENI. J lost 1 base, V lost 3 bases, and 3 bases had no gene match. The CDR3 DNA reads TGTGCCAGCTCACCGACGACAGGGAGCAATCAGCCCCAGCATTTT. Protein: CASSPTTGSNQPQHF.

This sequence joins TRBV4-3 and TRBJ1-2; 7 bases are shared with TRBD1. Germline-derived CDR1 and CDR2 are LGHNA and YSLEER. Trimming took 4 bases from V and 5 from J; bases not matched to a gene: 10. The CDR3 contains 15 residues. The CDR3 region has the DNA TGCGCCAGCAGCCCACAGAGGACAGGAGCGTATGGCTACACCTTC. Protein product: CASSPQRTGAYGYTF.